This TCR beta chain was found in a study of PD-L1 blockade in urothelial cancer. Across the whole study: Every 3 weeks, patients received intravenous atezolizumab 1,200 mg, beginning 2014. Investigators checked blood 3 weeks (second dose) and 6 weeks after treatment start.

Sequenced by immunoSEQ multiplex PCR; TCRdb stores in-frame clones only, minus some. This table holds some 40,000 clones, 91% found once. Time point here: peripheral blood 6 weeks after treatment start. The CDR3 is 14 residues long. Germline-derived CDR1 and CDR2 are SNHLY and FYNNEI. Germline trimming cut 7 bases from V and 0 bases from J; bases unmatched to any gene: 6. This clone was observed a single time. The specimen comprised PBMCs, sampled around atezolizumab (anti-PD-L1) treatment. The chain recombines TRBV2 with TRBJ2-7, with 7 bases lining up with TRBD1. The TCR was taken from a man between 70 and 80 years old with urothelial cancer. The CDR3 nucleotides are TGTGCCAGCAAATGGGACAGCAGCTCCTACGAGCAGTACTTC. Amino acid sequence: CASKWDSSSYEQYF.